What follows are 16 T cell receptor beta chains derived from one specimen sequenced in a study of blood T cells in healthy people across ages. Primed by a sample-barcoded 5' primer and a J-beta primer mix, a second PCR proceeded for roughly 7 to 12 cycles. TCRdb analysed the 5' RACE reads with MiXCR anew, one entry per CDR3 protein. The sample lists fewer than 600,000 distinct CDR3 sequences; 27% were seen once. The same specimen was also included in a second study, on T cells of mothers and their children.

The sample was blood. Every receptor here comes from a boy younger than 10 in good health.

The V gene is TRBV9, the J gene TRBJ2-7, with D uncertain. V gave up 0 bases and J gave up 4 bases, with 11 bases separating them. The CDR3 spans 14 residues. Germline values: CDR1 SGDLS, CDR2 YYNGEE. The CDR3, as DNA: TGTGCCAGCAGCGTAGGTGCAGGTTGGTACGAGCAGTACTTC. Residues: CASSVGAGWYEQYF.

The genes are TRBV6-6 and TRBJ2-5, with 7 positions matching TRBD2. The DNA end favors TRBJ2-7, so the J call may be wrong. The germline gives CDR1 MNHNY, CDR2 SVGAGI (reference sequence). The CDR3 covers 16 residues. For the CDR3, the DNA is TGTGCCAGCACCCCACTTGGCGAGCGGGGCTCCTACGAGCAGTACTTC. Translation gives CASTPLGERGSYEQYF.

The rearrangement uses TRBV7-9 and TRBJ1-4; D gene ambiguous. This CDR3 region has 15 residues. Germline V CDR1 and CDR2: SEHNR, FQNEAQ (reference sequence). The V end was cut by 6 bases, the J end by 0 bases, with 11 bases between. This CDR3 reads CASRDAGTTNEKLFF. The CDR3 DNA reads TGTGCCAGCAGAGACGCGGGGACAACTAATGAAAAACTGTTTTTT.

This clonotype was recorded only once. V and J are TRBV5-1 and TRBJ2-3; 7 bases match TRBD2. Trimming removed 0 bases from V and 1 base from J; junction bases left unmatched: 5. Germline CDR1 is SGHRS and CDR2 is YFSETQ. The CDR3 length is 16 residues. The CDR3 DNA sequence: TGCGCCAGCAGCTTGGTTCTAGCGGTTGGCACAGATACGCAGTATTTT. This gives the protein CASSLVLAVGTDTQYF.

This clonotype has a handful of counts. The chain employs TRBV6-2 or TRBV6-3 and TRBJ1-5, with 7 bases identical to TRBD1. The germline V gene encodes CDR1 MNHEY and CDR2 SVGEGT. The length of the CDR3 is 17 residues. The J segment lost 1 base and the V segment lost 2 bases, leaving 8 bases of the junction unmatched. CDR3 sequence (DNA): TGTGCCAGCAGTTACAACCAGGACAGGTTAAGCAATCAGCCCCAGCATTTT. Translation gives CASSYNQDRLSNQPQHF.

The CDR3, as DNA: TGCGCCAGCAGCCAAGGAGGTCGGTTAACAGGGGCGGTTAATGAAAAACTGTTTTTT. It translates to CASSQGGRLTGAVNEKLFF. V gene TRBV4-3 combines with J gene TRBJ1-4, with TRBD1 matching 7 bases. Germline CDR1 is LGHNA and CDR2 is YSLEER. Trimming removed 1 base from V and 4 bases from J; junction bases left unmatched: 15. This CDR3 has 19 residues.

V and J are TRBV7-6 and TRBJ1-1; a possible D gene is TRBD1 (6 bases). V lost 5 bases to trimming and J lost 5 bases, with 18 bases between them. Germline assignment: CDR1 SGHVS and CDR2 FNYEAQ. CDR3 length equals 15 residues. CDR3 in amino acids: CASSQPRGGVTEAFF. The CDR3 region has the DNA TGTGCCAGCAGCCAACCCAGGGGAGGGGTTACTGAAGCTTTCTTT.

The sample holds a few counts of this clonotype. The chain employs TRBV12-3 or TRBV12-4 and TRBJ1-6, with 7 nucleotides matching TRBD1. V lost 7 bases, J lost 10 bases, and 13 bases stayed unmatched. This CDR3 spans 15 amino acids. As DNA, the CDR3 is TGTGCCAGCAAAAGGGGGCGCGCCAAGACCTCACCCCTCCACTTT. This codes for CASKRGRAKTSPLHF.

V is TRBV20-1 and J is TRBJ2-7, with 9 nucleotides matching TRBD2. CDR3 length: 14 residues. Germline loops: CDR1 DFQATT, CDR2 SNEGSKA (reference sequence). The ends lost 5 bases at V and 2 bases at J; junction bases unmatched: 7. The CDR3 DNA follows: TGCAGTGCTGCTAGCGGGAACCGCCCCTACGAGCAGTACTTC. Its protein product is CSAASGNRPYEQYF.

This clonotype was detected only a few times. V usage is TRBV9 and J usage is TRBJ2-1; TRBD2 is a possible D gene (6 bases). CDR1 and CDR2 from the germline V gene are SGDLS and YYNGEE. The V gene lost 0 bases and the J gene lost 4 bases, with 14 bases spanning the gap. There are 16 residues in the CDR3. This CDR3 is CASSVVGQGGYNEQFF. The CDR3 bases are TGTGCCAGCAGCGTAGTTGGGCAGGGAGGATACAATGAGCAGTTCTTC.

This clonotype was observed a few times. This chain uses TRBV12-3 or TRBV12-4 with TRBJ2-5; no reliable D call. The J call may be incorrect, as the DNA end agrees better with TRBJ2-1. The CDR3 totals 13 residues. CDR3: CASSSREGSEQFF. The DNA for the CDR3 is TGTGCCAGCAGTTCAAGGGAAGGAAGTGAGCAGTTCTTC.

The V gene is TRBV28, the J gene TRBJ2-7; possibly TRBD1 for D (5 bases). CDR1 and CDR2 (germline): MDHEN, SYDVKM. V was clipped by 7 bases and J by 0 bases, with 16 bases between them. This CDR3 contains 15 residues. The CDR3 DNA follows: TGTGCCAGCAAATTACCCGCGACAGCCTCCTACGAGCAGTACTTC. This gives the protein CASKLPATASYEQYF.

The CDR3 sequence: CATSRDWGIGELFF. The DNA for the CDR3 is TGTGCCACCAGCAGAGATTGGGGTATCGGGGAGCTGTTTTTT. V usage is TRBV15 and J usage is TRBJ2-2; no definite D call. The CDR3 length is 14 residues. Trimming took off 0 bases at V and 7 bases at J, with 9 bases between the two ends. CDR1 LNHNV and CDR2 YYDKDF come from the germline V gene (reference sequence).

This rearrangement joins TRBV6-6 to TRBJ2-3, with 12 bases aligning to TRBD2. The germline V gene has CDR1 MNHNY and CDR2 SVGAGI (reference sequence). The CDR3 extends over 23 amino acids. V was clipped by 7 bases and J by 0 bases; unmatched bases: 26. CDR3 sequence (DNA): TGTGCCAGCATCTCGGCTAGCGGGGGGGGGTGGCCCCACGGATTAATTAGCACAGATACGCAGTATTTT. It translates to CASISASGGGWPHGLISTDTQYF.

This clonotype was picked up a small number of times. The V and J genes are TRBV12-3 or TRBV12-4 and TRBJ1-2; TRBD1 aligns across 8 bases. The CDR3 is 14 amino acids. Losses at the gene ends were 5 bases for V and 6 bases for J; bases not matched to a gene: 8. The CDR3 coding sequence is TGTGCCAGCAGTACGGGACAGGACCACAATGGCTACACCTTC. Translation gives CASSTGQDHNGYTF.

V is TRBV15 and J is TRBJ2-5; D remains unclear. The J call could be wrong; TRBJ2-1 is a better fit for the DNA end. Germline CDR1 and CDR2: LNHNV and YYDKDF (reference sequence). The CDR3 is 17 residues long. CDR3 coding DNA: TGTGCCACGAACATGATGCCTCGACGGAGCAAGGACAATGAGCAGTTCTTC. This translates into CATNMMPRRSKDNEQFF.